The entry that follows covers one T cell receptor beta chain sequence. Its antigen is undetermined. No conserved phenylalanine or tryptophan ends this CDR3, so it is likely a read error. This CDR3 comprises 13 residues. Trimming removed 10 bases at V and 10 bases at J, with 20 bases between. Germline assignment: CDR1 SNHLY and CDR2 FYNNEI. This sample is part of a study of tumor and adjacent non-tumor tissue in lung cancer. Across the whole study: Aged about 31 to 76 years, patients included nine to ten men and roughly 5 women with stage I to III disease. Study-wide results and limits: Significantly higher TCR diversity was found in tumor than normal lung. In normal lung, the top 100 clones were significantly more dominant than in tumor.

TCRbeta libraries were built with three rounds of nested PCR, modified from ARM-PCR. TCRdb ran MiXCR on the multiplex PCR reads and lists one entry per CDR3 protein. The sample records 65,000 to 75,000 distinct CDR3 sequences, 73% being singletons. No cell sorting was done before RNA was extracted from the tissue. This rearrangement joins TRBV2 to TRBJ2-1, with D maybe TRBD2 (6 bases). The sequenced sample was lung tumor tissue. This receptor was obtained from a man in his sixties with non-small cell lung cancer. CDR3 sequence reads: CANIRDRGMEQFL. In DNA, the CDR3 is TGTGCCAACATTCGAGATCGGGGGATGGAGCAGTTCCTC.